The next 4 T cell receptor beta chains were all read from a single sample in a study of cytomegalovirus exposure and HLA in healthy donors. Clones were read by immunoSEQ multiplex PCR, and TCRdb kept only the in-frame ones, dropping some. The sample comprises tens of thousands of clones, roughly 96% of which are singletons, and 0.78% rests with the top ten. Sequencing used PBMCs. The origin of the receptors is a man between 18 and 29 years old in good health and CMV-seronegative.

In nucleotides, the CDR3 is TGTGCCAGCAGTTCCGGGACTTTTTACGAGCAGTACTTC. This translates into CASSSGTFYEQYF. This chain uses TRBV28 with TRBJ2-7, with D maybe TRBD2 (6 bases). The germline V gene has CDR1 MDHEN and CDR2 SYDVKM. CDR3 size: 13 residues. Trimming took off 4 bases at V and 4 bases at J, with 11 bases between the two ends.

The chain uses TRBV7-9 and TRBJ2-1, with unresolved D. CDR1 and CDR2 (germline): SEHNR, FQNEAQ (reference sequence). The CDR3 has 15 residues. V was clipped by 4 bases and J by 0 bases, with 10 bases between them. The CDR3 loop is CASSSRLSSYNEQFF. CDR3 in DNA: TGTGCCAGCAGCTCGAGACTGAGCTCCTACAATGAGCAGTTCTTC.

DNA for the CDR3: TGTGCCAGCAGTGAGCGGGACAGAAGCTCTGGGGCCAACGTCCTGACTTTC. It encodes CASSERDRSSGANVLTF. The chain employs TRBV25-1 and TRBJ2-6; D may be TRBD1 (7 bases). CDR3 size: 17 residues. V was trimmed by 3 bases and J by 0 bases, leaving 12 bases between them. From germline, CDR1 is MGHDK and CDR2 SYGVNS.

The chain carries TRBV15 and TRBJ2-7; possible D gene TRBD1, 6 bases. The length of the CDR3 is 14 residues. Germline assignment: CDR1 LNHNV and CDR2 YYDKDF (reference sequence). Trimming took 7 bases from V and 4 from J, leaving 17 bases between them. In DNA form, the CDR3 reads TGTGCCACCAAGGCAACGGACAGACCATACGAGCAGTACTTC. This translates into CATKATDRPYEQYF. The entire variable domain, with the rest obtained from reference TRBV15 and TRBJ2-7, is as follows: DAMVIQNPRYQVTQFGKPVTLSCSQTLNHNVMYWYQQKSSQAPKLLFHYYDKDFNNEADTPDNFQSRRPNTSFCFLDIRSPGLGDTAMYLCATKATDRPYEQYFGPGTRLTVT.